The 4 T cell receptor beta chains below were found in one sample sequenced in a study of vaccination effects on CD4 cells after COVID-19. No antigen is known for these receptors. Clones were sequenced by immunoSEQ multiplex PCR, and TCRdb holds only the in-frame ones, with some missing. The sample lists roughly 70,000 clones; roughly 80% were seen once. Viral peptide pools were used in the ViraFEST assay to expand antigen-specific CD4+ T cells, and sequencing came afterward. Once cultured for 10 to 11 days, the cells underwent separation to obtain CD4+ T cells. The vaccine given was either BNT162b2 or mRNA-1273, in two doses. The sequenced sample was CD4+ T cells from PBMCs cultured with HCoV-OC43 spike peptides, obtained after COVID-19 vaccination. Subset reported: HCoV-OC43 spike overlapping peptide pool stimulation. The receptors were gathered from a human donor who received a COVID-19 vaccine.

The CDR3 loop is CASSYGLAGAQETQYF. The CDR3 nucleotides are TGCGCCAGCAGCTATGGACTAGCGGGGGCCCAAGAGACCCAGTACTTC. The chain is built from TRBV4-1 and TRBJ2-5, with 13 bases matching TRBD2. The germline V gene has CDR1 MGHRA and CDR2 YSYEKL. V was clipped by 5 bases and J by 1 base; unmatched bases: 4. The CDR3 totals 16 residues.

The chain links TRBV6-2 or TRBV6-3 to TRBJ2-5; tentative D call: TRBD2 (6 bases). Trimming took off 6 bases at V and 1 base at J, with 15 bases between the two ends. The germline gives CDR1 MNHEY, CDR2 SVGEGT. The length of the CDR3 is 15 residues. The CDR3 DNA follows: TGTGCCAGCAGCCACCCTAACGGGGGCCAAGAGACCCAGTACTTC. It is translated as CASSHPNGGQETQYF.

The V gene is TRBV18, the J gene TRBJ1-1; D perhaps matches TRBD1 (6 bases). The CDR3 covers 16 residues. Germline V gives CDR1 KGHSH, CDR2 LQKENI. Trimming took 2 bases from V and 1 from J, leaving 14 bases between them. The CDR3 protein is CASSPNQDSANTEAFF. CDR3 coding DNA: TGTGCCAGCTCACCAAACCAGGACAGCGCGAACACTGAAGCTTTCTTT. Looking up the rest from reference TRBV18 and TRBJ1-1 gives the full variable domain: NAGVMQNPRHLVRRRGQEARLRCSPMKGHSHVYWYRQLPEEGLKFMVYLQKENIIDESGMPKERFSAEFPKEGPSILRIQQVVRGDSAAYFCASSPNQDSANTEAFFGQGTRLTVV.

V usage is TRBV6-5 and J usage is TRBJ1-1; a possible D gene is TRBD1 (6 bases). V dropped 6 bases and J dropped 1 base, with 9 bases sitting between them. This CDR3 spans 13 amino acids. Germline V gene data show CDR1 as MNHEY and CDR2 as SVGAGI. CDR3 sequence reads: CASRMTGNTEAFF. Written as DNA, the CDR3 is TGTGCCAGCAGGATGACAGGGAACACTGAAGCTTTCTTT.